The 10 T cell receptor beta chains reported below all come from one sample, sequenced in a study of blood T cell repertoires in COVID-19. Method: immunoSEQ multiplex PCR; TCRdb's copy keeps in-frame clones and lacks some. The sample contains 40,000 to 50,000 clones, over 70% of which appear only once. Specimen: peripheral blood. The receptor source for this set is a human donor in a cohort sampled during active COVID-19.

This chain links TRBV15 with TRBJ1-1, with 8 bases fitting TRBD1. After removal of 3 bases from V and 4 bases from J, the junction contained 10 bases not matched to a gene. Germline V gene sequence: CDR1 LNHNV, CDR2 YYDKDF (reference sequence). The CDR3 is 16 amino acids. CDR3 region: CATSRESTGVLTEAFF. In DNA form, the CDR3 reads TGTGCCACCAGCAGGGAGTCGACAGGGGTCCTCACTGAAGCTTTCTTT.

The J gene is TRBJ1-2, the V gene TRBV7-6; D unresolved. This CDR3 comprises 13 residues. V gave up 1 base and J gave up 9 bases, with 12 bases separating them. The germline V gene has CDR1 SGHVS and CDR2 FNYEAQ. CDR3 coding DNA: TGTGCCAGCAGCTTAGGTGTTTATGGCCGCTACACCTTC. It translates to CASSLGVYGRYTF.

This clone was recorded only once. CDR3 sequence: CASSYAGGASPYEQYF. CDR3 nucleotide sequence: TGTGCCAGCAGCTACGCCGGCGGGGCCAGTCCCTACGAGCAGTACTTC. This chain connects TRBV27 to TRBJ2-7, with a weak D call TRBD2 (6 bases). Germline lookup yields CDR1 MNHEY and CDR2 SMNVEV (reference sequence). CDR3 size: 16 residues. Trimming took 6 bases from V and 2 from J, leaving 20 bases between them.

This clone occurred a few times. This CDR3 is also generated by other DNA sequences in the sample. The rearrangement uses TRBV4-1 and TRBJ2-7, with 9 bases fitting TRBD1. CDR3 length equals 13 residues. CDR1 is MGHRA, CDR2 YSYEKL, per germline. The V and J ends lost 4 bases and 3 bases, in that order; junction bases with no gene match: 1. In nucleotides, the CDR3 is TGCGCCAGCAGCCCGGACAGGGGCTACGAGCAGTACTTC. As protein: CASSPDRGYEQYF.

The chain is built from TRBV4-2 and TRBJ1-1; tentative D call: TRBD1 (6 bases). The V end lost 0 bases, the J end lost 5 bases, and 7 bases lay between the germline ends. The germline gives CDR1 LGHNA, CDR2 YNFKEQ. The CDR3 consists of 13 residues. The CDR3 is CASSQEGATEAFF. In nucleotides, the CDR3 is TGTGCCAGCAGCCAAGAGGGGGCTACTGAAGCTTTCTTT.

The CDR3 protein is CASSQDRGDTQYF. DNA of the CDR3: TGCGCCAGCAGCCAAGATCGGGGAGATACGCAGTATTTT. The rearrangement uses TRBV4-3 and TRBJ2-3; tentative D call: TRBD2 (5 bases). Trimming stripped 0 bases from V and 5 bases from J, with 6 bases between. The germline V gene encodes CDR1 LGHNA and CDR2 YSLEER. This CDR3 contains 13 residues.

The chain uses TRBV4-3 and TRBJ2-7; 9 bases agree with TRBD1. Germline lookup yields CDR1 LGHNA and CDR2 YSLEER. The CDR3 is made up of 16 amino acids. The junction had 6 bases not matched to a gene; V was cut back by 3 bases and J by 0 bases. The chain's CDR3 is CASSQRWDRDSYEQYF. Written as DNA, the CDR3 is TGCGCCAGCAGCCAGCGCTGGGACAGGGACTCCTACGAGCAGTACTTC.

The chain is built from TRBV5-1 and TRBJ2-7; 9 bases match TRBD1. The ends lost 3 bases at V and 7 bases at J; junction bases unmatched: 11. Germline-derived CDR1 and CDR2 are SGHRS and YFSETQ. This CDR3 is built from 15 residues. CDR3 sequence: CASSWGQGEAGEQYF. DNA for the CDR3: TGCGCCAGCAGCTGGGGACAGGGAGAGGCGGGGGAGCAGTACTTC.

The J gene is TRBJ1-1, the V gene TRBV19, with TRBD1 identical over 8 bases. V lost 5 bases to trimming and J lost 5 bases; unmatched junction nucleotides: 10. Germline V gene sequence: CDR1 LNHDA, CDR2 SQIVND (reference sequence). The CDR3 spans 15 residues. CDR3 DNA sequence: TGTGCCAGTAGTGCCCGACGACAGGGGATAACTGAAGCTTTCTTT. This sequence encodes CASSARRQGITEAFF.

The chain employs TRBV18 and TRBJ1-1; TRBD1 matches 8 bases. After removal of 8 bases from V and 4 bases from J, the junction contained 12 bases not matched to a gene. CDR1 is KGHSH and CDR2 is LQKENI in the germline V gene. This CDR3 comprises 15 residues. The CDR3 sequence is CASSRQGSLGTEAFF. The CDR3 DNA reads as TGTGCCAGCAGCCGACAGGGGAGTTTGGGCACTGAAGCTTTCTTT.